This TCR beta chain came from a study of graft-versus-host responses after intestinal transplantation. About the research overall: Isolated intestinal, liver-intestinal, or multivisceral transplants were what recipients had. Each recipient received anti-thymocyte globulin induction, then tacrolimus and steroids for approximately 3 years.

From germline, CDR1 is MNHEY and CDR2 SVGAGI. The CDR3 is made up of 14 amino acids. Trimming took 3 bases from V and 0 from J; bases not matched to a gene: 0. The method was immunoSEQ multiplex PCR; TCRdb's version includes in-frame clones alone and lacks a portion of them. This table holds tens of thousands of clones, about 90% found once. The clonotype originates from a human patient who received an intestinal transplant, so some T cells may come from the graft donor. This material consisted of PBMCs, taken 98 days after intestinal transplantation. The chain links TRBV6-5 to TRBJ2-3; 7 positions agree with TRBD2. The CDR3 nucleotides are TGTGCCAGCAGTTATAGCGGGAGCACAGATACGCAGTATTTT. It translates to CASSYSGSTDTQYF.